The 16 T cell receptor beta chains reported below all come from one sample, sequenced in a study of shared clonotypes between healthy human individuals (TCRdb year 2020). Library method: the immunoSEQ multiplex PCR assay. Not all clones reach the TCRdb copy of this immuneACCESS table, which keeps in-frame sequences only. Checked studies attribute under half of the gap to unresolved V genes and leave the rest unexplained. The sample table shows more than 900,000 clones, and more than 75% are seen once. The top ten hold 0.55% to 0.7% of the sample. The sequencing sample was made of memory CD4+ T cells from PBMCs. The cell subset or site label, read with the paper, signifies: CD45RA-negative fraction. These receptors came from a man younger than 35 in good health. Some clones in this sample may be carry-over from other donors' samples.

V and J are TRBV4-2 and TRBJ1-2; 9 bases map to TRBD1. Per the germline V gene, CDR1 is LGHNA and CDR2 is YNFKEQ. The V segment lost 8 bases and the J segment 1 base; nucleotides outside the gene matches: 5. This CDR3 has 14 amino acids. The CDR3: CASGLTGGNYGYTF. The CDR3 DNA reads as TGTGCCAGCGGACTGACAGGGGGTAACTATGGCTACACCTTC.

The chain has TRBV12-5 and TRBJ2-1, with D maybe TRBD2 (5 bases). CDR1 and CDR2 from the germline V gene are LGHNT and FRNRAP. V was pared by 0 bases and J by 5 bases, with 14 bases between. The CDR3 sequence is 16 residues long. In DNA, the CDR3 is TGTGCTAGTGGTTTGGTCCTCGCGGGCCGGAACAATGAGCAGTTCTTC. Translating gives CASGLVLAGRNNEQFF.

The rearrangement links TRBV28 to TRBJ2-7; 9 nucleotides match TRBD2. Germline V lookup: CDR1 MDHEN, CDR2 SYDVKM. J lost 4 bases, V lost 7 bases, and 14 bases had no gene match. This CDR3 region has 16 residues. In nucleotides, the CDR3 is TGTGCCAGCACCACATACGGAGCGGGAGGTACATACGAGCAGTACTTC. Translated: CASTTYGAGGTYEQYF.

A note on this clone: At one end, the junction sequence differs from germline, possibly due to a read error. The rearrangement joins TRBV7-3 to TRBJ2-4; 7 bases align to TRBD1. CDR3 length: 14 residues. Per germline, CDR1 SGHTA and CDR2 FQGTGA. Here the CDR3 reads CASSLTAGTDFRDF. CDR3 DNA: TGTGCCAGCAGCTTAACCGCCGGGACAGACTTCCGAGACTTC.

V usage is TRBV2 and J usage is TRBJ2-2; 7 nucleotides agree with TRBD1. Germline V gene data show CDR1 as SNHLY and CDR2 as FYNNEI. V was pared by 5 bases and J by 1 base, with 7 bases of the junction left unmatched. CDR3 length: 16 residues. CDR3 nucleotide sequence: TGTGCCAGCAGTTCCACTCGGACAGGGAACACCGGGGAGCTGTTTTTT. This gives the protein CASSSTRTGNTGELFF. The variable domain in full, completed from reference TRBV2 and TRBJ2-2, reads EPEVTQTPSHQVTQMGQEVILRCVPISNHLYFYWYRQILGQKVEFLVSFYNNEISEKSEIFDDQFSVERPDGSNFTLKIRSTKLEDSAMYFCASSSTRTGNTGELFFGEGSRLTVL.

This chain uses TRBV28 with TRBJ1-4; perhaps TRBD1 as D (5 bases). This CDR3 is built from 15 residues. CDR1 is MDHEN, CDR2 SYDVKM, per germline. Trimming left V 3 bases short and J 2 bases short, with 10 bases between. The CDR3, as DNA: TGTGCCAGCAGTTTCCGGCGGGGGACTAATGAAAAACTGTTTTTT. The encoded protein is CASSFRRGTNEKLFF.

The V gene is TRBV28, the J gene TRBJ1-4; TRBD1 matches 10 bases. The length of the CDR3 is 15 residues. CDR1 is MDHEN and CDR2 is SYDVKM in the germline V gene. Unmatched junction bases numbered 6, after V lost 5 bases and J lost 6 bases. The CDR3 DNA sequence: TGTGCCAGCAGTCCGTGGACAGGGGGGGATGAAAAACTGTTTTTT. Its protein product is CASSPWTGGDEKLFF.

This clone was observed a few times. CDR3 sequence (DNA): TGCAGCGTTCTGGGGTTCTACGAGCAGTACTTC. This gives the protein CSVLGFYEQYF. This chain joins TRBV29-1 and TRBJ2-7; D gene unclear. The CDR3 is 11 residues long. CDR1 is SQVTM and CDR2 is ANQGSEA in the germline V gene. V dropped 5 bases and J dropped 3 bases, with 8 bases sitting between them.

V and J are TRBV7-2 and TRBJ2-7; 9 bases are shared with TRBD2. Germline loops: CDR1 SGHTA, CDR2 FQGNSA. The length of the CDR3 is 15 residues. With 1 base clipped from V and 3 bases from J, the junction kept 4 bases outside the gene matches. This chain's CDR3 is CASSLGASGNYEQYF. CDR3 nucleotide sequence: TGTGCCAGCAGCTTAGGGGCTAGCGGGAACTACGAGCAGTACTTC.

The genes are TRBV29-1 and TRBJ1-1, with D perhaps matching TRBD1 (6 bases). Trimming removed 6 bases from V and 4 bases from J, with 15 bases in between. Germline CDR1 and CDR2: SQVTM and ANQGSEA. The CDR3 sequence is 13 residues long. Written as DNA, the CDR3 is TGCAGCGTCGGGGGCGCAGAGGGCACTGAAGCTTTCTTT. Protein sequence: CSVGGAEGTEAFF.

This chain connects TRBV4-1 to TRBJ1-2; D may be TRBD1 (6 bases). The CDR3 has 16 amino acids. Germline V CDR1 and CDR2: MGHRA, YSYEKL. With 4 bases removed from V and 0 bases from J, the gap between germline ends came to 15 bases. The CDR3 spells CASSRPTTGANYGYTF. DNA for the CDR3: TGCGCCAGCAGCCGCCCCACGACAGGAGCTAACTATGGCTACACCTTC.

This chain links TRBV6-6 with TRBJ2-1, with D perhaps given as TRBD1 or TRBD2 (6 bases each). The germline V and J ends were trimmed by 5 bases and 4 bases, with 15 bases remaining between them. The V gene's germline CDR1 is MNHNY and CDR2 SVGAGI (reference sequence). The length of the CDR3 is 15 residues. Here the CDR3 reads CASSPLGGSYNEQFF. The CDR3 nucleotides read TGTGCCAGCAGTCCCCTGGGGGGCAGTTACAATGAGCAGTTCTTC.

The CDR3 spells CASSPQREGLQTQYF. The DNA for the CDR3 is TGTGCCAGCTCACCCCAGCGGGAGGGCCTTCAGACCCAGTACTTC. The genes are TRBV18 and TRBJ2-5; 10 bases are shared with TRBD2. The CDR3 consists of 15 residues. The germline CDR1 and CDR2 sequences are KGHSH and LQKENI. The V gene end was trimmed by 3 bases and the J gene end by 6 bases; junction bases not matched to a gene: 7.

This chain uses TRBV19 with TRBJ2-7; D perhaps matches TRBD1 (5 bases). Germline V CDR1 and CDR2: LNHDA, SQIVND (reference sequence). Trimming removed 5 bases from V and 3 bases from J, with 14 bases in between. The CDR3 runs 14 residues. Written as DNA, the CDR3 is TGTGCCAGTAGTCTAGGACACCCTAACTACGAGCAGTACTTC. This translates into CASSLGHPNYEQYF.

V is TRBV5-1 and J is TRBJ2-5; D is possibly TRBD1 (5 bases). Trimming took 2 bases from V and 2 from J, leaving 13 bases between them. The CDR3 consists of 15 residues. Germline V gene data show CDR1 as SGHRS and CDR2 as YFSETQ. CDR3 loop: CASSFWGRPQETQYF. In DNA form, the CDR3 reads TGCGCCAGCAGCTTTTGGGGCAGACCTCAAGAGACCCAGTACTTC.

In regard to this clone: With a much larger clone just one base away, this may be a read error. The sample has other DNA sequences that encode this CDR3 too. The gene calls are TRBV28 and TRBJ2-5; TRBD2 might be the D (6 bases). The CDR3 totals 16 residues. Germline V gene sequence: CDR1 MDHEN, CDR2 SYDVKM. The V end was cut by 7 bases, the J end by 2 bases, with 20 bases between. The CDR3 nucleotides read TGTGCCAGCAAAGCAGGAGGGACCCACCCTCAAGAGACCCAGTACTTC. Translated, it gives CASKAGGTHPQETQYF.